The 30 T cell receptor beta chains below all came from one sample that was sequenced in a study of blood T cell repertoires in COVID-19. Sequencing was performed with immunoSEQ multiplex PCR; in TCRdb, only in-frame clones are kept and a portion is missing. The sample comprises about 480,000 clones, more than 75% of which are singletons, and 1.5% to 2% rests with the top ten. The material sequenced was PBMCs or T cells enriched from blood (not recorded which). These receptors all come from a woman in her thirties or forties who had recovered from COVID-19.

The chain employs TRBV7-9 and TRBJ2-5; D not resolved. V was trimmed by 1 base and J by 8 bases, leaving 11 bases between them. The CDR3 is 13 residues long. The germline CDR1 and CDR2 sequences are SEHNR and FQNEAQ (reference sequence). In DNA, the CDR3 is TGTGCCAGCAGCTTAGTATGGCCCGATACCCAGTACTTC. Translated: CASSLVWPDTQYF.

The chain recombines TRBV9 with TRBJ2-1; D gene ambiguous. The CDR3 covers 11 residues. Germline V lookup: CDR1 SGDLS, CDR2 YYNGEE. Trimming shortened V by 0 bases and J by 11 bases, and 6 bases separated the two germline ends. The chain's CDR3 is CASSVDRKQFF. In DNA form, the CDR3 reads TGTGCCAGCAGCGTAGATAGAAAGCAGTTCTTC.

The J gene is TRBJ2-7, the V gene TRBV2; D not certain. This CDR3 is 11 amino acids long. From germline, CDR1 is SNHLY and CDR2 FYNNEI. V was cut by 11 bases and J by 5 bases, with 13 bases left in between. The CDR3: CASGMGHEQYF. The CDR3 nucleotides read TGTGCCTCTGGCATGGGCCACGAGCAGTACTTC.

The rearrangement uses TRBV15 and TRBJ1-4, with TRBD1 as a possible D gene (6 bases). This CDR3 is built from 15 residues. The germline gives CDR1 LNHNV, CDR2 YYDKDF (reference sequence). The V end lost 1 base, the J end lost 6 bases, and 12 bases lay between the germline ends. The CDR3 region has the DNA TGTGCCACCAGCAGAGGAGGGGGGGGAGATGAAAAACTGTTTTTT. Protein product: CATSRGGGGDEKLFF.

The genes are TRBV4-3 and TRBJ2-1; TRBD2 matches at 9 bases. This CDR3 has 17 amino acids. V shed 1 base and J 5 bases; nucleotides not matched to a gene: 9. Per germline, CDR1 LGHNA and CDR2 YSLEER. The CDR3 DNA is TGCGCCAGCAGCCAAGCTTTGGCGGGAGGGATCGACAATGAGCAGTTCTTC. Translated, it gives CASSQALAGGIDNEQFF.

The J gene is TRBJ2-5, the V gene TRBV6-1; 9 bases are a match to TRBD2. Germline V gives CDR1 MNHNS, CDR2 SASEGT. V was clipped by 1 base and J by 2 bases; unmatched bases: 2. The CDR3 consists of 15 residues. The DNA for the CDR3 is TGTGCCAGCAGTGAAGTAGCGGGAGTACAAGAGACCCAGTACTTC. It yields the protein CASSEVAGVQETQYF.

The chain joins TRBV5-6 to TRBJ1-5, with D unclear. The ends were cut back, 4 bases at V and 4 bases at J, with 9 bases in the middle. The CDR3 is 13 residues long. Per germline, CDR1 SGHDT and CDR2 YYEEEE. The CDR3 here is CASSRRGNQPQHF. The CDR3 DNA reads TGTGCCAGCAGCCGCAGAGGTAATCAGCCCCAGCATTTT.

The chain is built from TRBV20-1 and TRBJ2-5, with TRBD2 as a possible D gene (6 bases). The germline CDR1 and CDR2 sequences are DFQATT and SNEGSKA (reference sequence). V was clipped by 3 bases and J by 1 base, with 15 bases between them. The CDR3 has 15 amino acids. The CDR3 DNA reads as TGCAGTGCTAGTAGTAGCGGCTACCTCCAAGAGACCCAGTACTTC. Its protein is CSASSSGYLQETQYF.

In the case of this clone: The sample carries other DNA sequences with the same CDR3. The chain employs TRBV4-1 and TRBJ1-2; 9 bases match TRBD1. The V gene end was trimmed by 1 base and the J gene end by 3 bases; junction bases not matched to a gene: 0. Germline V gene lookup returns CDR1 MGHRA and CDR2 YSYEKL. The CDR3 is 14 amino acids. DNA for the CDR3: TGCGCCAGCAGCCAAGGGACAGGGGACTATGGCTACACCTTC. Protein product: CASSQGTGDYGYTF.

The V and J genes are TRBV14 and TRBJ2-7; 9 nucleotides align to TRBD2. Germline assignment: CDR1 SGHDN and CDR2 FVKESK. The CDR3 is made up of 17 amino acids. With V trimmed by 3 bases and J by 7 bases, 16 bases remained unmatched. The CDR3 reads CASSHQLNSGSAMEQYF. The CDR3 nucleotides are TGTGCCAGCAGCCACCAACTAAATAGCGGGAGCGCTATGGAGCAGTACTTC.

This clone was seen only once. The CDR3 nucleotides read TGTGCCTGGAGTGTACTAGCGGGAGCCGAGCAGTACTTC. Translation: CAWSVLAGAEQYF. The chain employs TRBV30 and TRBJ2-7, with 11 nucleotides matching TRBD2. CDR1 is GTSNPN and CDR2 is SVGIG in the germline V gene (reference sequence). The CDR3 contains 13 residues. J gave up 6 bases and V 0 bases, and 1 base lay outside the gene matches.

V is TRBV13 and J is TRBJ2-5; no reliable D call. Germline V lookup: CDR1 PRHDT, CDR2 FYEKMQ (reference sequence). V dropped 0 bases and J dropped 2 bases, with 4 bases sitting between them. The CDR3 contains 13 residues. CDR3 DNA: TGTGCCAGCAGCTTAGGGTATCAAGAGACCCAGTACTTC. It encodes CASSLGYQETQYF.

This chain connects TRBV5-4 to TRBJ2-3; the D gene is possibly TRBD1 (8 bases). This CDR3 comprises 15 residues. Germline loops: CDR1 SGHNT, CDR2 YYREEE (reference sequence). Between the trimmed V and J ends, which lost 1 base and 5 bases, there was a span of 14 bases. The CDR3 DNA sequence: TGTGCCAGCAGCTTGAACAGGGGGGGTCGAGATACGCAGTATTTT. Amino acids: CASSLNRGGRDTQYF.

This rearrangement joins TRBV29-1 to TRBJ2-2; 15 nucleotides align to TRBD2. This CDR3 has 16 residues. The V gene end was trimmed by 4 bases and the J gene end by 6 bases; junction bases not matched to a gene: 6. CDR1 and CDR2 from the germline V gene are SQVTM and ANQGSEA. CDR3 residues: CSVAGLAGGFAGELFF. The CDR3 nucleotides are TGCAGCGTTGCAGGACTAGCGGGAGGGTTCGCCGGGGAGCTGTTTTTT.

The V and J genes are TRBV30 and TRBJ1-5, with a possible D match to TRBD1 (5 bases). Looked up from germline, CDR1 is GTSNPN and CDR2 is SVGIG (reference sequence). The CDR3 totals 13 residues. Deletions cut 3 bases from V and 11 bases from J, with 17 bases between. CDR3: CAWSGTLGGTQHF. DNA for the CDR3: TGTGCCTGGAGCGGGACTCTCGGAGGTACCCAGCATTTT. Full variable domain (outside the CDR3, taken from reference TRBV30 and TRBJ1-5): SQTIHQWPATLVQPVGSPLSLECTVEGTSNPNLYWYRQAAGRGLQLLFYSVGIGQISSEVPQNLSASRPQDRQFILSSKKLLLSDSGFYLCAWSGTLGGTQHFGDGTRLSIL.

V and J are TRBV7-9 and TRBJ1-2; D call uncertain. Germline V lookup: CDR1 SEHNR, CDR2 FQNEAQ (reference sequence). The length of the CDR3 is 12 residues. The V and J ends lost 3 bases and 6 bases respectively, with 8 bases between them. The CDR3 DNA reads as TGTGCCAGCAGCTTCGGTGCGGATGGCTACACCTTC. Translated, it gives CASSFGADGYTF.

V gene TRBV7-2 combines with J gene TRBJ2-7; a possible D gene is TRBD1 (5 bases). The V end lost 8 bases, the J end lost 6 bases, and 20 bases lay between the germline ends. The CDR3 is 14 amino acids. In germline, CDR1 is SGHTA, CDR2 FQGNSA. The CDR3 protein is CASQTTQGSSEQYF. The CDR3 nucleotides read TGTGCCAGCCAAACGACGCAGGGTTCTTCCGAGCAGTACTTC. The complete variable domain, with remaining parts taken from reference TRBV7-2 and TRBJ2-7, reads GAGVSQSPSNKVTEKGKDVELRCDPISGHTALYWYRQSLGQGLEFLIYFQGNSAPDKSGLPSDRFSAERTGGSVSTLTIQRTQQEDSAVYLCASQTTQGSSEQYFGPGTRLTVT.

This chain links TRBV5-1 with TRBJ2-1; TRBD1 might be the D (6 bases). Germline assignment: CDR1 SGHRS and CDR2 YFSETQ. This CDR3 region has 14 residues. The V and J ends lost 0 bases and 4 bases respectively, with 8 bases between them. CDR3 residues: CASSLGDTYNEQFF. CDR3 in DNA: TGCGCCAGCAGCTTGGGGGACACTTACAATGAGCAGTTCTTC.

The chain uses TRBV9 and TRBJ1-2; 9 nucleotides line up with TRBD1. There are 14 residues in the CDR3. The J segment lost 7 bases and the V segment lost 4 bases, leaving 8 bases of the junction unmatched. CDR1 SGDLS and CDR2 YYNGEE come from the germline V gene. The CDR3 sequence: CASSITGGRSGYTF. CDR3 nucleotide sequence: TGTGCCAGCAGCATCACAGGGGGCAGGAGTGGCTACACCTTC. The whole variable domain, remainder taken from reference TRBV9 and TRBJ1-2, is DSGVTQTPKHLITATGQRVTLRCSPRSGDLSVYWYQQSLDQGLQFLIQYYNGEERAKGNILERFSAQQFPDLHSELNLSSLELGDSALYFCASSITGGRSGYTFGSGTRLTVV.

The chain has TRBV5-1 and TRBJ1-1; D possibly corresponds to TRBD1 (5 bases). The CDR3 totals 14 residues. From germline, CDR1 is SGHRS and CDR2 YFSETQ. V was pared by 0 bases and J by 7 bases, with 13 bases between. The CDR3 loop reads CASSLESTGLEAFF. DNA for the CDR3: TGCGCCAGCAGCTTGGAGTCCACAGGTCTTGAAGCTTTCTTT. The whole variable domain, remainder taken from reference TRBV5-1 and TRBJ1-1, is KAGVTQTPRYLIKTRGQQVTLSCSPISGHRSVSWYQQTPGQGLQFLFEYFSETQRNKGNFPGRFSGRQFSNSRSEMNVSTLELGDSALYLCASSLESTGLEAFFGQGTRLTVV.

This rearrangement joins TRBV4-1 to TRBJ1-4; TRBD1 matches at 7 bases. From germline, CDR1 is MGHRA and CDR2 YSYEKL. The CDR3 spans 15 residues. With V trimmed by 0 bases and J by 5 bases, 3 bases remained unmatched. The CDR3 DNA reads as TGCGCCAGCAGCCAAGAAAGGGGGCGGAATGAAAAACTGTTTTTT. Translated, it gives CASSQERGRNEKLFF.

Worth noting for this clone: A junction boundary mismatches the germline segment, possibly from a read error. The chain links TRBV7-8 to TRBJ1-2; D unclear. Germline values: CDR1 SGHVS, CDR2 FQNEAQ. The CDR3 has 13 residues. CDR3 residues: CASSHYDPQIEIF. CDR3 DNA: TGTGCCAGCAGCCACTATGACCCCCAAATCGAGATCTTC.

This clone was detected once. V usage is TRBV6-2 or TRBV6-3 and J usage is TRBJ2-3; D gene ambiguous. Germline loops: CDR1 MNHEY, CDR2 SVGEGT. With 5 bases removed from V and 2 bases from J, the gap between germline ends came to 5 bases. This CDR3 is built from 12 residues. The CDR3 here is CASSPYTDTQYF. CDR3 nucleotides: TGTGCCAGCAGTCCCTACACAGATACGCAGTATTTT.

The rearrangement uses TRBV7-9 and TRBJ2-7, with 12 bases identical to TRBD2. The CDR3 extends over 15 amino acids. Germline V gene sequence: CDR1 SEHNR, CDR2 FQNEAQ (reference sequence). Germline trimming cut 5 bases from V and 3 bases from J; bases unmatched to any gene: 5. For the CDR3, the DNA is TGTGCCAGCAGCCATCTAGCGGGGGGGGACTACGAGCAGTACTTC. This encodes CASSHLAGGDYEQYF.

This sequence joins TRBV27 and TRBJ1-5, with 7 bases matching TRBD1. The CDR3 runs 14 residues. The germline gives CDR1 MNHEY, CDR2 SMNVEV (reference sequence). The ends lost 2 bases at V and 9 bases at J; junction bases unmatched: 7. The CDR3 sequence is CASSLATGPWPQHF. Here the CDR3 DNA reads TGTGCCAGCAGTTTAGCGACAGGGCCCTGGCCCCAGCATTTT.

This sequence joins TRBV19 and TRBJ2-2, with 13 nucleotides matching TRBD2. Germline-derived CDR1 and CDR2 are LNHDA and SQIVND (reference sequence). The trim removed 5 bases at V and 4 bases at J, leaving 19 bases unmatched. The CDR3 spans 21 residues. CDR3 in DNA: TGTGCCAGTAGTCGGCGAAGGGGGTTAACTAGCGGGAGGGTCGGCACCGGGGAGCTGTTTTTT. Its translation: CASSRRRGLTSGRVGTGELFF.

The V gene is TRBV19, the J gene TRBJ1-2; 9 bases map to TRBD1. CDR1 is LNHDA and CDR2 is SQIVND in the germline V gene (reference sequence). Trimming at V came to 3 bases and at J to 3 bases, leaving 2 bases not matched to a gene. The CDR3 is 14 residues long. This CDR3 reads CASSIGDRDYGYTF. The CDR3 DNA reads TGTGCCAGTAGTATCGGGGACAGGGACTATGGCTACACCTTC.

The rearrangement joins TRBV5-4 to TRBJ2-7; 9 bases line up with TRBD1. Germline trimming cut 3 bases from V and 3 bases from J; bases unmatched to any gene: 10. The CDR3 has 16 amino acids. Germline V lookup: CDR1 SGHNT, CDR2 YYREEE (reference sequence). CDR3 sequence (DNA): TGTGCCAGCAGCTCAATTGGGGGACAGGGTTTCTACGAGCAGTACTTC. It specifies CASSSIGGQGFYEQYF.

The V and J genes are TRBV7-9 and TRBJ1-1; D possibly corresponds to TRBD1 (6 bases). The CDR3 runs to 15 residues. From germline, CDR1 is SEHNR and CDR2 FQNEAQ (reference sequence). V lost 10 bases and J lost 1, with 19 bases in between. The CDR3 sequence: CAISTQGTSNTEAFF. Written as DNA, the CDR3 is TGTGCCATTTCCACCCAGGGGACCTCGAACACTGAAGCTTTCTTT.

This clone came up a few times. V and J are TRBV5-6 and TRBJ1-5; 7 bases align to TRBD1. The germline V gene has CDR1 SGHDT and CDR2 YYEEEE. After removal of 2 bases from V and 4 bases from J, the junction contained 3 bases not matched to a gene. The CDR3 has 14 amino acids. This CDR3 is CASSLGTANQPQHF. The CDR3 DNA reads as TGTGCCAGCAGCTTAGGGACAGCAAATCAGCCCCAGCATTTT. The variable domain in full, completed from reference TRBV5-6 and TRBJ1-5, reads DAGVTQSPTHLIKTRGQQVTLRCSPKSGHDTVSWYQQALGQGPQFIFQYYEEEERQRGNFPDRFSGHQFPNYSSELNVNALLLGDSALYLCASSLGTANQPQHFGDGTRLSIL.